The present T cell receptor (beta chain) was sequenced within a study of vaccination and CD4 T cells after COVID-19 (dated by TCRdb to the early 2020s). About the investigation overall: Every convalescent patient had a positive nasal swab PCR test for SARS-CoV-2, with mild disease in nine patients and severe disease in one. In the convalescent cohort there were six males and four females, among whom were two Hispanic individuals, seven Caucasians, two Asians and one multiracial person. Participants got two doses of the Pfizer-BioNTech BNT162b2 vaccine (n=8) or two doses of the Moderna mRNA-1273 vaccine (n=2). Post-COVID blood samples from convalescent patients were collected a median of around 100 days after diagnosis, with a range of 35 to 161 days. Post-vaccine blood samples were taken a median of approximately 70 days after the second vaccine dose, with a range of about 13 to 241 days. Culture stimuli were overlapping spike peptide pools from SARS-CoV-2 and from the common cold coronaviruses HCoV-NL63, HCoV-OC43 and HCoV-229E. In control cultures, a CEFX viral epitope pool was used as positive control, an HIV-1 Nef peptide pool was used as negative control, or no peptide was added. In under 13 COVID-19 convalescent patients and a few infection-naive healthy vaccine recipients, researchers compared the spike-specific CD4+ TCR repertoire from before mRNA vaccination with the repertoire from after.

The paper as a whole reports these results and caveats: Of the vaccine-specific clones found in convalescent patients, nearly all (304 of 307) were mono-reactive for SARS-CoV-2 spike instead of being cross-reactive with common cold coronaviruses. Among convalescent patients, a median roughly 90% of the SARS-CoV-2-reactive clones seen after vaccination appeared only after vaccination, which suggests priming specific to the vaccine. Although the median number of SARS-CoV-2-reactive clonotypes went up from more than 20 after infection to some 38 after vaccination, the increase was not significant. Relatively few convalescent patients were included in the study, and early timepoints after natural infection were not analyzed.

About this clonotype itself: What this receptor recognizes is not known. Base qualities are not recorded, but no much larger clone differs from it by a single base.

Receptor amplification or capture employed PCR. DNA from cultured CD4+ T cells was subjected to TCR sequencing with the Oncomine TCR Beta short-read assay at the Johns Hopkins FTIC core. The QIAamp micro DNA kit was used to extract genomic DNA from the cultured CD4+ T cells. Oncomine TCR Beta libraries from cultured CD4+ T cells were pooled with unique dual indexes and sequenced on an Illumina iSeq 100. The paper's processing steps were these. Non-productive sequences were removed, and CDR3s not starting with C, not ending with F or W, or shorter than 7 amino acids were discarded. The MANAFEST web application identified antigen-specific clonotypes by comparing peptide-stimulated wells against reference wells and other culture wells. Positive clones required FDR below 0.05, an odds ratio above 5, and productive frequency above 0.1% in at least two of three replicate wells. A clonotype counted as cross-reactive if it showed significant expansion both in the SARS-CoV-2 spike wells and in at least one common cold coronavirus spike condition. Using R version 3.6.1, CDR3 homology was evaluated through Levenshtein distances (stringdist) along with unrooted phylogenetic trees (ape). The raw public reads went through TCRdb reprocessing: fastp at Q25, MiXCR clone calling, in-frame beta chains kept. All rows with the same CDR3 protein become a single entry with the most common DNA and genes. What appears here as the V and J calls and clone size reflects TCRdb's work, not the paper's. This sample comprises approximately 19,000 distinct CDR3 sequences, 70% of them detected only once. The top ten clonotypes cover approximately 6% of the sample.

From the cysteine up to the phenylalanine, the CDR3 has a length of 14 residues. This entry keeps only the CDR3 DNA: 42 bases, framed from base 1. V and J lose 7 bases and 3 bases, and a span of 13 bases separates them. Reading the label with the study, this specimen's treatment or condition is: roughly ten-day PBMC culture with coronavirus spike peptide pools or control peptides (ViraFEST assay). The ViraFEST assay, used in the study, expanded antigen-specific T cells with peptide pools and then identified the expanded clonotypes through TCR sequencing. The convalescent patients' positive SARS-CoV-2 PCR tests fell between March and December 2020, which was before the Alpha, Beta and Delta variants emerged in the United States. More than 1.5 million PBMCs per well were cultured in IMDM with 5% human AB serum and around 10 IU/ml IL-2, plus 10 ug/ml peptide pools. Half of the culture medium was replaced with fresh IL-2-containing medium on days 3 and 7. Once the cells had been in culture for about 10 days, the EasySep CD4+ T cell isolation kit was used to isolate CD4+ T cells by negative selection. Ficoll-Paque Plus gradient centrifugation was used to isolate PBMCs from whole blood, and the isolated PBMCs were then either used fresh or cryopreserved at -140C. In general, triplicate wells were set up for every culture condition.

Sequencing was performed on CD4+ T cells from blood, cultured in vitro. This receptor was taken from a human donor who had recovered from COVID-19. The V and J genes are TRBV12-3 or TRBV12-4 and TRBJ1-5; a weak D assignment points to TRBD1 (5 bases agree). For the CDR3, the sequence is CASTLGGFNQPQHF. The DNA reads as follows: TGTGCCAGCACCCTTGGGGGATTCAATCAGCCCCAGCATTTT.